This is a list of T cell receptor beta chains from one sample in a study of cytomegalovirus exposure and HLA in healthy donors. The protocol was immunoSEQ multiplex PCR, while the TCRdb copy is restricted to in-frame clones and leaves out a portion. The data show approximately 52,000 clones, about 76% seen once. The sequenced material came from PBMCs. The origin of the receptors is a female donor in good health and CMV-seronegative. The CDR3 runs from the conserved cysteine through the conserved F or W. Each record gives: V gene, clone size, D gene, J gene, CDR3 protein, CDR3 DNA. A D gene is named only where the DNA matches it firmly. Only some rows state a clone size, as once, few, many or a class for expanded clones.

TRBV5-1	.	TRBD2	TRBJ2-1	CASSKEPGGGVDEQFF	TGCGCCAGCAGCAAAGAACCGGGAGGGGGTGTCGATGAGCAGTTCTTC
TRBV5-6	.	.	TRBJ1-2	CASSLASGDGYTF	TGTGCCAGCAGCTTGGCCTCGGGTGATGGCTACACCTTC
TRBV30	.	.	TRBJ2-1	CAWSAGHNNEQFF	TGTGCCTGGAGTGCTGGACACAATAATGAGCAGTTCTTC
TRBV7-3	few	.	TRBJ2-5	CASSLSLGGQPQYF	TGTGCCAGCAGCTTATCTCTCGGGGGGCAGCCCCAGTACTTC
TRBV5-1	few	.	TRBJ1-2	CASSLDLEGGFGGYTF	TGCGCCAGCAGCTTGGATCTGGAGGGCGGTTTTGGTGGCTACACCTTC
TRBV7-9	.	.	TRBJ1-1	CASSLQGPMNTEAFF	TGTGCCAGCAGCTTACAGGGTCCCATGAACACTGAAGCTTTCTTT
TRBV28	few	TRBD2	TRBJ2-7	CASSFGLAGTYEQYF	TGTGCCAGCAGTTTCGGGCTAGCGGGTACCTACGAGCAGTACTTC
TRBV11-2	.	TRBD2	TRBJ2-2	CASSPGLAGGNTGELFF	TGTGCCAGCAGCCCGGGACTAGCGGGGGGGAACACCGGGGAGCTGTTTTTT
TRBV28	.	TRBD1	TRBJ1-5	CASRDRGNQPQHF	TGTGCCAGCAGGGACAGGGGCAATCAGCCCCAGCATTTT
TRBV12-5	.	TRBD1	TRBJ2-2	CASGRSLQGQVSTGELFF	TGTGCTAGTGGTCGGAGCCTACAGGGGCAAGTAAGCACCGGGGAGCTGTTTTTT
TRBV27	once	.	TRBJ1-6	CASSLRQRANKWAYNSPLHF	TGTGCCAGCAGTTTACGACAGCGGGCTAACAAATGGGCTTATAATTCACCCCTCCACTTT
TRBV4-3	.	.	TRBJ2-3	CASSLGHDTDTQYF	TGCGCCAGCAGCCTGGGACACGACACAGATACGCAGTATTTT
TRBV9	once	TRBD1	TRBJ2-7	CASSSGQGGYEQYF	TGTGCCAGCAGCTCGGGACAGGGCGGTTACGAGCAGTACTTC
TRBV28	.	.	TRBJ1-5	CASTRIPDSSNQPQHF	TGTGCCAGCACCAGAATCCCGGACAGTTCAAATCAGCCCCAGCATTTT
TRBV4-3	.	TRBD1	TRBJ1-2	CASSQLTGTGGKGYTF	TGCGCCAGCAGCCAACTCACCGGGACAGGGGGTAAAGGCTACACCTTC
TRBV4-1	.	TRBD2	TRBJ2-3	CASSQDPTSGTDTQYF	TGCGCCAGCAGCCAAGATCCGACTAGCGGCACAGATACGCAGTATTTT
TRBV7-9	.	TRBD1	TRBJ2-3	CASSLDQGARTDTQYF	TGTGCCAGCAGCTTAGATCAGGGGGCCCGCACAGATACGCAGTATTTT
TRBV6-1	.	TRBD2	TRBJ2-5	CASSEVSGGRQETQYF	TGTGCCAGCAGTGAAGTTTCGGGGGGTAGGCAAGAGACCCAGTACTTC
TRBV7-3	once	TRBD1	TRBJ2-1	CASSSGQGRFDEQFF	TGTGCCAGCAGCTCGGGACAGGGGAGGTTCGATGAGCAGTTCTTC
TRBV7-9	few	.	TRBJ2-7	CASSLWRAGSYEQYF	TGTGCCAGCAGCTTATGGCGGGCGGGGTCCTACGAGCAGTACTTC
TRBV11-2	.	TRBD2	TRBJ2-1	CASSLGGSGWPNEQFF	TGTGCCAGCAGCTTAGGCGGTAGCGGGTGGCCCAATGAGCAGTTCTTC
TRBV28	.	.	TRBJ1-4	CASRSGPNEKLFF	TGTGCCAGCAGGTCAGGGCCTAATGAAAAACTGTTTTTT